The present T cell receptor beta chain was sequenced within a study of identical twins (dated by TCRdb to 2016 to 2017). About the study as a whole: TCR alpha and beta repertoires from monozygotic twins, unrelated adults of various ages and cord blood were deep-sequenced to test whether fetal clonotypes persist. To rule out contamination, replicate twin experiments were performed at different times with different library preparation protocols.

Per the germline V gene (reference sequence), WNHNN is the CDR1 and SYGVQD is the CDR2. The V and J ends are trimmed by 3 bases and 0 bases, leaving 3 bases between them. Measured from the cysteine to the phenylalanine, the CDR3 is 13 residues long. Of the read, only the CDR3 DNA is kept; its 39 bases are in frame from base 1. All donors were healthy Caucasians. The twin cohort comprised three pairs of female monozygotic twins, all aged roughly 18 to 30 years. Positive isolation kits from Invitrogen were used to isolate CD4+ and CD8+ T cell populations. On this clonotype itself: This clone's antigen is unknown. No per-base quality is available; no much larger clone lies one base away.

Overall results and qualifications from the work: Invariant T cells such as MAIT and iNKT could partly confound zero-insertion analyses, though diverse VJ usage argued against this for most clonotypes. Abundant cord blood beta clonotypes had fewer insertions, young adult naive repertoires showed a similar but weaker trend, and memory repertoires showed no such trend. In monozygotic twins, out-of-frame TCR alpha sharing was systematically underestimated by recombination models, although the models agreed with sharing between unrelated individuals. Because the same donors could not be followed over many years, the conclusions depended on cross-sectional statistical analysis. The excess sharing between twins in beta out-of-frame sequences was weaker because fewer shared sequences reduced the signal-to-noise ratio. Compared with coincidental sharing between unrelated individuals, an excess of low generation-probability sequences was observed among out-of-frame TCR alpha sequences shared between twins.

The method was 5' RACE. The data were produced on an Illumina HiSeq 2000. Template switching introduced a universal primer binding site; the final cDNA contained a unique molecular identifier, enabling accurate counting of TCR cDNA molecules. First-strand cDNA for TCR alpha and beta chains was synthesized from specific primers in the conserved constant-segment region. To control for contamination, each cDNA library was double barcoded with a SMART-Mk sample barcode plus Illumina barcodes. TruSeq adapter sequences along with Illumina sample barcodes were introduced in two successive PCR steps. Sequencing of the TCR alpha and beta cDNA libraries was done on the Illumina HiSeq platform using custom primers. For the original study's pipeline: MiGEC processed the raw reads to extract unique molecular identifiers, while MiXCR was used to determine the CDR3 positions. Recombination models were inferred per individual with the repgenHMM and IGoR tools using an EM algorithm. Shared clonotypes were analyzed with the tcR package in R, and sharing was normalized by the product of cloneset sizes. Out-of-frame nonproductive sequences were analyzed to study raw recombination free of thymic and clonal selection effects. TCRdb applied fastp at Q25 and MiXCR to the public reads, then kept only in-frame beta chains. Rows are combined by CDR3 protein, so each entry shows the most common genes and DNA. TCRdb's processing, not the authors', yielded these V and J calls. This sample lists 500,000 to 600,000 distinct CDR3 sequences; roughly a fifth were detected once. The ten top clones hold 0.8% to 1% of the sample.

In addition, the sample was reused for a study of T cells expressing NK-cell markers. As that second study puts it: In sorted CD3+CD56+NKG2C+, CD3+CD56+NKG2C- and CD3+CD56-NKG2C+ T-cell subsets from several donors, TCR beta-chain repertoires were profiled. Of the eight sequenced donors, seven were found to be HCMV-seropositive and one was found to be HCMV-seronegative. In several experiments an anti-gammadeltaTCR antibody was added to restrict sorting to alphabetaTCR-expressing T cells. For six donors, the dominant CD3+CD56+NKG2C+ clonotypes were among the top 10 CD8+ clonotypes and accounted for about 1.0-7.5% of CD8+ T cells. Those dominant clonotypes were again the most abundant among CD3+CD56-NKG2C+ cells in four donors, at about 25-65%. It remained unclear whether the expanded NKG2C-expressing T cell clones were specific for HCMV antigens. The eight sequenced donors were randomly selected healthy volunteers, three men and five women. HCMV serostatus was determined by detecting HCMV-specific IgG in serum with a commercial ELISA kit. Reads were demultiplexed and grouped by UMI with MIGEC, and clonotypes were assembled and quantified with MiTCR. To exclude erroneous sequences, any TCR cDNA sequence not supported by at least two reads was discarded. The tcR package was used for downstream repertoire analysis, and clonotypes were matched across fractions by CDR3 nucleotide sequence plus V segment. VDJmatch was used to annotate antigen specificity against VDJdb, with one amino acid substitution allowed in CDR3.

This sequence uses TRBV10-1 and TRBJ2-1; there is no confident call for the D gene. The source is a woman aged 18 to 35 in good health. The specimen sequenced was CD4+ T cells sorted from blood. The sequence in DNA is TGCGCCAGCAGTGATTACTCCTACAATGAGCAGTTCTTC. It translates to CASSDYSYNEQFF.